These 32 T cell receptor beta chains originate from one sample sequenced in a study of OX40 agonist ivuxolimab in advanced cancers. TCRdb's table, derived via immunoSEQ multiplex PCR, lists solely in-frame clones and lacks some. The table has around 50,000 clones, about 88% seen once. Material: CD4+ or CD8+ T cells sorted from blood, obtained in a trial of the OX40 agonist ivuxolimab. The receptors stem from an adult with an advanced solid tumor such as melanoma, head and neck, liver or kidney cancer.

In regard to this clone: A read error may account for a junction end that differs from germline. This specimen includes other DNA sequences encoding the same CDR3. The V gene is TRBV11-3, the J gene TRBJ2-7; D remains unclear. Germline V CDR1 and CDR2: SGHNT, YENEEA. The CDR3 is made up of 13 amino acids. The CDR3 reads CASSPGSSYEQYF. The DNA for the CDR3 is TGTGCCAGCAGCCCCGGTAGCTCCTACGAGCAGTACTTT. Full variable domain (outside the CDR3, taken from reference TRBV11-3 and TRBJ2-7): EAGVVQSPRYKIIEKKQPVAFWCNPISGHNTLYWYLQNLGQGPELLIRYENEEAVDDSQLPKDRFSAERLKGVDSTLKIQPAELGDSAVYLCASSPGSSYEQYFGPGTRLTVT.

The table lists this clone with a few counts. The chain carries TRBV25-1 and TRBJ1-1; D is unresolved. Germline values: CDR1 MGHDK, CDR2 SYGVNS. The CDR3 consists of 15 residues. Trimming shortened V by 1 base and J by 0 bases, and 9 bases separated the two germline ends. CDR3 residues: CASSEFGTLNTEAFF. CDR3 nucleotide sequence: TGTGCCAGCAGTGAATTCGGCACTTTGAACACTGAAGCTTTCTTT.

This rearrangement joins TRBV6-6 to TRBJ2-7; 8 nucleotides align to TRBD1. Germline V gives CDR1 MNHNY, CDR2 SVGAGI (reference sequence). The junction had 8 bases not matched to a gene; V was cut back by 3 bases and J by 4 bases. This CDR3 is built from 15 residues. CDR3 in amino acids: CASSYAPGGIYEQYF. The DNA for the CDR3 is TGTGCCAGCAGTTATGCCCCAGGGGGCATTTACGAGCAGTACTTC.

The sample holds one count of this clone. The chain combines TRBV10-3 with TRBJ2-5, with D possibly TRBD1 on 5 matching bases. Germline-derived CDR1 and CDR2 are ENHRY and SYGVKD. Trimming took off 8 bases at V and 5 bases at J, with 12 bases between the two ends. This CDR3 contains 12 residues. The DNA for the CDR3 is TGTGCCATCGGAAGGGGTGGTGAGACCCAGTACTTC. Its protein is CAIGRGGETQYF.

This clone was found once. The chain couples TRBV5-1 to TRBJ1-4; D perhaps matches TRBD1 (6 bases). Between the trimmed V and J ends, which lost 0 bases and 8 bases, there was a span of 14 bases. The CDR3 covers 15 residues. The germline V gene has CDR1 SGHRS and CDR2 YFSETQ. The CDR3 reads CASSLVAEGEEKLFF. Written as DNA, the CDR3 is TGCGCCAGCAGCTTGGTCGCGGAGGGGGAAGAAAAACTGTTTTTT.

The chain carries TRBV7-8 and TRBJ2-7; D call uncertain. Germline CDR1 and CDR2: SGHVS and FQNEAQ. Trimming left V 6 bases short and J 0 bases short, with 18 bases between. The CDR3 is 16 amino acids. The CDR3 is CASSPHSTRSSYEQYF. CDR3 coding DNA: TGTGCCAGCAGTCCTCACTCAACGAGGAGCTCCTACGAGCAGTACTTC.

This rearrangement joins TRBV29-1 to TRBJ2-1; D gene unclear. Trimming shortened V by 7 bases and J by 3 bases, and 13 bases separated the two germline ends. The V gene's germline CDR1 is SQVTM and CDR2 ANQGSEA. This CDR3 comprises 13 residues. The CDR3 DNA sequence: TGCAGCGCCCGAGTGGGCGGCTACAATGAGCAGTTCTTC. Translated, it gives CSARVGGYNEQFF.

The V gene is TRBV19, the J gene TRBJ2-1; D is uncertain. The CDR3 covers 13 residues. Germline values: CDR1 LNHDA, CDR2 SQIVND (reference sequence). Trimming removed 1 base from V and 7 bases from J, with 8 bases in between. Written as DNA, the CDR3 is TGTGCCAGTAGTATAGGTTATGAAAATGAGCAGTTCTTC. Translation gives CASSIGYENEQFF.

The chain uses TRBV11-3 and TRBJ2-3; D uncertain. Germline-derived CDR1 and CDR2 are SGHNT and YENEEA. V lost 1 base, J lost 0 bases, and 8 bases lay in between. The CDR3 sequence is 15 residues long. The CDR3 nucleotides are TGTGCCAGCAGCTTAGCAGGAGCTAGCACAGATACGCAGTATTTT. This sequence encodes CASSLAGASTDTQYF.

As concerns this clone: A junction end diverges from the germline sequence, so it may reflect a read error. This chain connects TRBV5-5 to TRBJ1-4; 7 bases align to TRBD1. This CDR3 is 15 amino acids long. Per germline, CDR1 SGHKS and CDR2 YYEKEE (reference sequence). The CDR3 nucleotides read TGTGCCAGCAGCTCACAGGGGAGTCCTAACGAAAAACTGTTTTTT. It specifies CASSSQGSPNEKLFF.

The genes are TRBV5-1 and TRBJ2-7; 9 bases fit TRBD1. The J segment lost 5 bases and the V segment lost 0 bases, leaving 6 bases of the junction unmatched. CDR3 length equals 15 residues. Germline CDR1 and CDR2: SGHRS and YFSETQ. In DNA form, the CDR3 reads TGCGCCAGCAGCTTGGAGGGACAGGGAACGGACGAGCAGTACTTC. It yields the protein CASSLEGQGTDEQYF.

The J gene is TRBJ2-5, the V gene TRBV7-8; D may correspond to TRBD1 or TRBD2 (5 bases each). The germline CDR1 and CDR2 sequences are SGHVS and FQNEAQ. This CDR3 comprises 14 residues. Trimming shortened V by 2 bases and J by 8 bases, and 15 bases separated the two germline ends. CDR3 nucleotides: TGTGCCAGCAGCTTACGGGAAGGGGCAGGAACCCAGTACTTC. As protein: CASSLREGAGTQYF.

The chain combines TRBV29-1 with TRBJ1-2; D remains ambiguous. V was pared by 6 bases and J by 2 bases, with 7 bases between. Germline loops: CDR1 SQVTM, CDR2 ANQGSEA. The CDR3 has 11 residues. Written as DNA, the CDR3 is TGCAGCGTAAAAGGAAACTATGGCTACACCTTC. Encoded protein: CSVKGNYGYTF.

The chain carries TRBV10-3 and TRBJ1-1; D uncertain. Looked up from germline, CDR1 is ENHRY and CDR2 is SYGVKD. With 10 bases removed from V and 1 base from J, the gap between germline ends came to 13 bases. This CDR3 has 13 amino acids. The CDR3 reads CATSGLENTEAFF. CDR3 DNA sequence: TGTGCCACCTCAGGTTTAGAGAACACTGAAGCTTTCTTT.

The chain employs TRBV11-2 and TRBJ1-6; no definite D call. This CDR3 is built from 13 residues. Germline CDR1 SGHAT, CDR2 FQNNGV. V dropped 1 base and J dropped 14 bases, with 12 bases sitting between them. The CDR3 DNA sequence: TGTGCCAGCAGCTTAGGGCAAGTCCTCACCCTCCACTTT. Protein product: CASSLGQVLTLHF. The full variable domain, rest sourced from reference TRBV11-2 and TRBJ1-6, is EAGVAQSPRYKIIEKRQSVAFWCNPISGHATLYWYQQILGQGPKLLIQFQNNGVVDDSQLPKDRFSAERLKGVDSTLKIQPAKLEDSAVYLCASSLGQVLTLHFGNGTRLTVT.

The chain joins TRBV28 to TRBJ2-2, with D possibly TRBD1 on 8 matching bases. Trimming shortened V by 3 bases and J by 6 bases, and 17 bases separated the two germline ends. The germline gives CDR1 MDHEN, CDR2 SYDVKM. The CDR3 length is 16 residues. In DNA, the CDR3 is TGTGCCAGCAGTTTTGTTTGGACAGGGAGGGCCGGGGAGCTGTTTTTT. Translation: CASSFVWTGRAGELFF.

The chain uses TRBV5-1 and TRBJ1-1; tentatively, D is TRBD1 (5 bases). The germline gives CDR1 SGHRS, CDR2 YFSETQ. This CDR3 has 13 residues. V lost 2 bases and J 2 bases, leaving 7 bases between the germline ends. Written as DNA, the CDR3 is TGCGCCAGCAGCTTCTGGGGCAACACTGAAGCTTTCTTT. This sequence encodes CASSFWGNTEAFF.

The V gene is TRBV5-1, the J gene TRBJ1-2, with 9 bases lining up with TRBD1. Trimming cost V 0 bases and J 8 bases; bases outside gene matches: 8. Germline CDR1 reads SGHRS; CDR2 reads YFSETQ. The CDR3 consists of 15 residues. DNA for the CDR3: TGCGCCAGCAGCTTGGGGTTAGGGACAGGGAAGGGCTACACCTTC. The encoded protein is CASSLGLGTGKGYTF.

The J gene is TRBJ1-2, the V gene TRBV27; D might be TRBD1 (5 bases). With 6 bases removed from V and 8 bases from J, the gap between germline ends came to 22 bases. CDR3 length equals 15 residues. CDR1 is MNHEY and CDR2 is SMNVEV in the germline V gene (reference sequence). For the CDR3, the DNA is TGTGCCAGCAGCGGGGGGAGGAGTGGTGGGTACGGCTACACCTTC. Translating it yields CASSGGRSGGYGYTF.

The chain links TRBV5-1 to TRBJ2-2; 16 bases are a match to TRBD2. The length of the CDR3 is 18 residues. J was trimmed by 3 bases and V by 5 bases; bases with no gene match: 7. The germline V gene encodes CDR1 SGHRS and CDR2 YFSETQ. CDR3 loop: CASSHAGLAGGDTGELFF. CDR3 sequence (DNA): TGCGCCAGCAGTCATGCGGGACTAGCGGGAGGGGACACCGGGGAGCTGTTTTTT.

V usage is TRBV18 and J usage is TRBJ2-3; D gene ambiguous. Trimming cost V 5 bases and J 2 bases, with 8 bases left between them. The germline CDR1 and CDR2 sequences are KGHSH and LQKENI. CDR3 length equals 13 residues. The CDR3 reads CASSRQYTDTQYF. CDR3 bases: TGTGCCAGCTCAAGGCAGTACACAGATACGCAGTATTTT. The complete variable domain, with remaining parts taken from reference TRBV18 and TRBJ2-3, reads NAGVMQNPRHLVRRRGQEARLRCSPMKGHSHVYWYRQLPEEGLKFMVYLQKENIIDESGMPKERFSAEFPKEGPSILRIQQVVRGDSAAYFCASSRQYTDTQYFGPGTRLTVL.

CDR3 sequence (DNA): TGTGCCAGCAGTTTAGCTCTAGCGGGATCCACCTACAATGAGCAGTTCTTC. Translating it yields CASSLALAGSTYNEQFF. The V and J genes are TRBV28 and TRBJ2-1; the match to TRBD2 covers 9 bases. This CDR3 has 17 residues. Trimming cost V 2 bases and J 2 bases; bases outside gene matches: 7. CDR1 and CDR2 (germline): MDHEN, SYDVKM.

The chain joins TRBV5-5 to TRBJ2-7, with 7 bases identical to TRBD1. The germline CDR1 and CDR2 sequences are SGHKS and YYEKEE (reference sequence). This CDR3 is 15 amino acids long. After removal of 0 bases from V and 2 bases from J, the junction contained 5 bases not matched to a gene. The CDR3 sequence is CASSLVYQGAYEQYF. The CDR3 DNA sequence: TGTGCCAGCAGCTTGGTGTACCAGGGGGCCTACGAGCAGTACTTC.

This clone was observed a single time. This chain joins TRBV10-3 and TRBJ2-1; TRBD2 matches 11 bases. The CDR3 totals 15 residues. V lost 6 bases and J lost 6; bases outside the gene matches: 7. Per the germline V gene, CDR1 is ENHRY and CDR2 is SYGVKD. In DNA, the CDR3 is TGTGCCATCAGCTTACTAGCGGGAGAACTCAATGAGCAGTTCTTC. This translates into CAISLLAGELNEQFF.

The chain combines TRBV25-1 with TRBJ1-4; the D is unclear. Trimming removed 3 bases at V and 5 bases at J, with 13 bases between. Germline V gene lookup returns CDR1 MGHDK and CDR2 SYGVNS. CDR3 length: 15 residues. The CDR3 bases are TGTGCCAGCAGTGACCCGACCGGTACCAATGAAAAACTGTTTTTT. Translated, it gives CASSDPTGTNEKLFF.

In the case of this clone: A junction end diverges from the germline sequence, so it may reflect a read error. V gene TRBV28 combines with J gene TRBJ1-2; no reliable D call. Germline loops: CDR1 MDHEN, CDR2 SYDVKM. The CDR3 runs 11 residues. In DNA form, the CDR3 reads TGTGCCAGCGGTTTAAGCTATGGCTACACCTTC. It encodes CASGLSYGYTF.

V usage is TRBV7-3 and J usage is TRBJ2-1; TRBD2 matches at 9 bases. The CDR3 loop spans 14 amino acids. Germline values: CDR1 SGHTA, CDR2 FQGTGA. V was pared by 8 bases and J by 8 bases, with 10 bases of the junction left unmatched. The CDR3 DNA is TGTGCCAGCTCCCGGGCGGGAGGGCCGGATGAGCAGTTCTTC. The encoded protein is CASSRAGGPDEQFF.

This chain uses TRBV6-6 with TRBJ1-2; D not certain. The CDR3 has 13 amino acids. Germline CDR1 and CDR2: MNHNY and SVGAGI (reference sequence). V lost 2 bases and J lost 3, with 7 bases in between. CDR3 DNA: TGTGCCAGCAGTTACAGCGGCGACTATGGCTACACCTTC. Translation gives CASSYSGDYGYTF.

This clone is a singleton in its sample. V gene TRBV2 combines with J gene TRBJ1-1, with D possibly TRBD1 on 5 matching bases. With 0 bases removed from V and 8 bases from J, the gap between germline ends came to 10 bases. The V gene's germline CDR1 is SNHLY and CDR2 FYNNEI. The CDR3 has 13 amino acids. The CDR3 loop reads CASSEAGGGEAFF. CDR3 sequence (DNA): TGTGCCAGCAGTGAAGCGGGGGGAGGGGAAGCTTTCTTT. The full variable domain, in which reference TRBV2 and TRBJ1-1 provide the parts outside the CDR3, is EPEVTQTPSHQVTQMGQEVILRCVPISNHLYFYWYRQILGQKVEFLVSFYNNEISEKSEIFDDQFSVERPDGSNFTLKIRSTKLEDSAMYFCASSEAGGGEAFFGQGTRLTVV.

In DNA, the CDR3 is TGCGCCAGCAGCTTGCTTGGGGGGACCTACGAGCAGTACTTC. This sequence encodes CASSLLGGTYEQYF. The chain joins TRBV5-1 to TRBJ2-7; a weak D match, TRBD2 (6 bases). From germline, CDR1 is SGHRS and CDR2 YFSETQ. Trimming shortened V by 1 base and J by 2 bases, and 10 bases separated the two germline ends. The CDR3 is 14 residues long.

This sequence joins TRBV7-9 and TRBJ2-7; D is possibly TRBD1 (6 bases). The CDR3 runs 15 residues. V was trimmed by 5 bases and J by 0 bases, leaving 14 bases between them. CDR1 and CDR2 from the germline V gene are SEHNR and FQNEAQ (reference sequence). The CDR3 sequence: CASSAGQRSSYEQYF. The CDR3 DNA sequence: TGTGCCAGCAGCGCAGGACAGAGAAGCTCCTACGAGCAGTACTTC.

The chain's CDR3 is CASSHHSGRHTYNEQFF. In nucleotides, the CDR3 is TGCGCCAGCAGCCACCATAGCGGGAGACACACCTACAATGAGCAGTTCTTC. The chain uses TRBV4-1 and TRBJ2-1, with TRBD2 identical over 9 bases. V trimming: 3 bases; J trimming: 2 bases; junction bases outside the gene matches: 8. The CDR3 runs 17 residues. Germline lookup yields CDR1 MGHRA and CDR2 YSYEKL.